The 11 T cell receptor beta chains in this list originate from one sample, sequenced in a study of CD8 T cells in ankylosing spondylitis. Study observations and caveats: The study identified a TCR beta motif of roughly eight highly homologous variants that appeared characteristic of ankylosing spondylitis blood.

A single record per CDR3 protein comes from TCRdb applying MiXCR to the 5' RACE reads. The data hold approximately 520,000 distinct CDR3 sequences, with about 5% observed a single time. Which antigens these TCRs recognize remains unknown. Sequencing was carried out using blood, either unsorted or a sorted T cell fraction (not recorded which). The receptors here all came from a male donor with ankylosing spondylitis.

This clonotype appeared a few times. V is TRBV15 and J is TRBJ1-1; no firm D call. V lost 3 bases to trimming and J lost 6 bases, with 11 bases between them. This CDR3 comprises 13 residues. CDR1 is LNHNV, CDR2 YYDKDF, per germline (reference sequence). CDR3 in DNA: TGTGCCACCAGCAGCCCCCCACGGCCTGAAGCTTTCTTT. The encoded protein is CATSSPPRPEAFF.

This clonotype was counted at least ten times. In DNA, the CDR3 is TGCAGTGCAGCACAGGGGGGACGGGTCTACGAGCAGTACTTC. Amino acids: CSAAQGGRVYEQYF. The chain links TRBV20-1 to TRBJ2-7, with 8 bases fitting TRBD1. There are 14 residues in the CDR3. Germline CDR1 reads DFQATT; CDR2 reads SNEGSKA (reference sequence). V shed 6 bases and J 3 bases; nucleotides not matched to a gene: 10.

In this sample, this clonotype turned up many times. V and J are TRBV20-1 and TRBJ2-1, with D possibly matching TRBD2 (5 bases). The CDR3 is 14 residues long. V lost 1 base to trimming and J lost 4 bases, with 11 bases between them. Germline lookup yields CDR1 DFQATT and CDR2 SNEGSKA (reference sequence). The DNA of the CDR3 is TGCAGTGCTAGAGCGAGGGTCTGGTACAATGAGCAGTTCTTC. As protein: CSARARVWYNEQFF.

This clonotype was seen ten or more times. V gene TRBV6-5 combines with J gene TRBJ2-1; D ambiguous. The CDR3 runs to 12 residues. Germline values: CDR1 MNHEY, CDR2 SVGAGI. V gave up 5 bases and J gave up 9 bases, with 11 bases separating them. In DNA, the CDR3 is TGTGCCAGCAGTCCCTCCGGAGCTGAGCAGTTCTTC. As protein: CASSPSGAEQFF.

This clonotype has ten or more counts. The J gene is TRBJ2-1, the V gene TRBV6-1, with 14 bases identical to TRBD2. J lost 10 bases, V lost 8 bases, and 7 bases had no gene match. The germline V gene encodes CDR1 MNHNS and CDR2 SASEGT. The CDR3 loop spans 14 amino acids. The CDR3 DNA sequence: TGTGCCAGCTCGGGACTAGCGGGAGAGGGGGAGCAGTTCTTC. Protein: CASSGLAGEGEQFF.

This clonotype was seen at least ten times. This CDR3 reads CASSAYPRQHYGYTF. CDR3 nucleotides: TGTGCCAGCAGCGCGTACCCCCGGCAGCACTATGGCTACACCTTC. The chain carries TRBV9 and TRBJ1-2; D unclear. Deletions cut 3 bases from V and 3 bases from J, with 15 bases between. The germline V gene encodes CDR1 SGDLS and CDR2 YYNGEE. CDR3 length: 15 amino acids.

The chain recombines TRBV20-1 with TRBJ2-3; D possibly corresponds to TRBD2 (5 bases). Germline CDR1 and CDR2: DFQATT and SNEGSKA (reference sequence). There are 14 residues in the CDR3. Trimming removed 6 bases at V and 2 bases at J, with 15 bases between. The DNA of the CDR3 is TGCAGTGCGGAGCGGCACCCCGCCACAGATACGCAGTATTTT. This encodes CSAERHPATDTQYF.

In its sample, this clonotype was seen a few times. V usage is TRBV20-1 and J usage is TRBJ2-5, with a possible D match to TRBD2 (5 bases). Germline V gene data show CDR1 as DFQATT and CDR2 as SNEGSKA (reference sequence). CDR3 size: 13 residues. Between the trimmed V and J ends, which lost 6 bases and 5 bases, there was a span of 16 bases. Written as DNA, the CDR3 is TGCAGTGCCGGGTCGGCGAGGGCCGAGACCCAGTACTTC. Its protein product is CSAGSARAETQYF.

This clonotype was detected many times. The CDR3 sequence is CASSLEPGQYNEQFF. The CDR3 DNA is TGTGCCAGCAGCTTAGAACCGGGACAATACAATGAGCAGTTCTTC. This chain joins TRBV7-2 and TRBJ2-1, with D tentatively TRBD1 (6 bases). CDR3 length: 15 residues. The V end lost 1 base, the J end lost 4 bases, and 11 bases lay between the germline ends. In germline, CDR1 is SGHTA, CDR2 FQGNSA.

This clonotype occurred a few times. The chain couples TRBV27 to TRBJ1-2; 7 bases are shared with TRBD1. Per germline, CDR1 MNHEY and CDR2 SMNVEV (reference sequence). The ends lost 3 bases at V and 8 bases at J; junction bases unmatched: 9. CDR3 size: 14 residues. The CDR3 region has the DNA TGTGCCAGCAGTTTCGCCGACAGGGTTGGCGGCTACACCTTC. This encodes CASSFADRVGGYTF.

This clonotype has a count of ten or more. This chain links TRBV7-9 with TRBJ2-3; 8 bases are a match to TRBD2. Germline values: CDR1 SEHNR, CDR2 FQNEAQ (reference sequence). The CDR3 has 16 residues. Trimming cost V 5 bases and J 4 bases; bases outside gene matches: 11. The CDR3 sequence is CASSRTPGLVADTQYF. CDR3 bases: TGTGCCAGCAGCCGAACCCCGGGACTAGTCGCAGATACGCAGTATTTT.